What follows are 30 T cell receptor beta chains derived from one specimen sequenced in a study of regulatory T cells in long-lasting Graves disease. Arm-PCR of CDR3 regions with iRepertoire HTBI primers generated TCR beta libraries. TCRdb recomputed calls from the multiplex PCR reads with MiXCR, one row per CDR3 protein. The sample includes about 660,000 distinct CDR3 sequences, around 32% seen only once; the top ten take 40% to 55%. Noted time point: persistent/refractory GD, antithyroid drugs over 5 years with positive TRAb. Scientists built the TCR library using RNA that was extracted from PBMCs. The sequenced sample was peripheral blood mononuclear cells (PBMCs), obtained when the disease was refractory, from a patient treated with antithyroid drugs. Receptors originate from a female donor with Graves disease.

The CDR3 nucleotides read TGCAGCGTTGAAGTTGGGTTGCAAGAGACCCAGTACTTC. As protein: CSVEVGLQETQYF. The J gene is TRBJ2-5, the V gene TRBV29-1; D gene unclear. Trimming left V 1 base short and J 2 bases short, with 8 bases between. The CDR3 contains 13 residues. Germline CDR1 and CDR2: SQVTM and ANQGSEA.

This clonotype has ten or more counts. The V and J genes are TRBV24-1 and TRBJ2-7, with a weak D call TRBD1 (6 bases). The CDR3 runs 19 residues. Trimming took off 9 bases at V and 0 bases at J, with 29 bases between the two ends. The germline V gene has CDR1 KGHDR and CDR2 SFDVKD. CDR3 bases: TGTGCCACCCCCATCAGTTCGAAGAGAGGTGACAGGATCTCCTACGAGCAGTACTTC. It translates to CATPISSKRGDRISYEQYF.

The table lists this clonotype with a few counts. The chain combines TRBV29-1 with TRBJ2-7; possible D gene TRBD1, 5 bases. The CDR3 has 12 amino acids. Trimming took 4 bases from V and 5 from J, leaving 12 bases between them. Germline loops: CDR1 SQVTM, CDR2 ANQGSEA. The CDR3 here is CSVARTTDEQYF. The CDR3 DNA reads as TGCAGCGTTGCGCGGACAACCGACGAGCAGTACTTC.

The chain recombines TRBV2 with TRBJ2-2; the match to TRBD2 covers 15 bases. The ends lost 6 bases at V and 7 bases at J; junction bases unmatched: 6. The CDR3 sequence is 16 residues long. Germline CDR1 SNHLY, CDR2 FYNNEI. Here the CDR3 DNA reads TGTGCCAGCAGAGGACTAGCGGGAGGGCCGGGCGGGGAGCTGTTTTTT. Protein product: CASRGLAGGPGGELFF. The variable domain in full, with the rest retrieved from reference TRBV2 and TRBJ2-2, is EPEVTQTPSHQVTQMGQEVILRCVPISNHLYFYWYRQILGQKVEFLVSFYNNEISEKSEIFDDQFSVERPDGSNFTLKIRSTKLEDSAMYFCASRGLAGGPGGELFFGEGSRLTVL.

V is TRBV12-3 or TRBV12-4 and J is TRBJ2-2; a possible D gene is TRBD1 (6 bases). Deletions cut 5 bases from V and 7 bases from J, with 17 bases between. This CDR3 region has 15 residues. The CDR3 is CASSKKQGRGGELFF. The CDR3 DNA is TGTGCCAGCAGTAAAAAGCAGGGGCGTGGCGGGGAGCTGTTTTTT.

This clonotype was detected ten times or more. The J gene is TRBJ1-2, the V gene TRBV27; 7 bases agree with TRBD1. CDR1 is MNHEY, CDR2 SMNVEV, per germline (reference sequence). With 3 bases clipped from V and 4 bases from J, the junction kept 8 bases outside the gene matches. This CDR3 region has 15 residues. The CDR3 DNA sequence: TGTGCCAGCAGTTTTCTTTCCGGGACAGCCTATGGCTACACCTTC. This codes for CASSFLSGTAYGYTF.

The chain combines TRBV9 with TRBJ1-1, with D unresolved. Trimming took 0 bases from V and 5 from J, leaving 8 bases between them. CDR1 is SGDLS, CDR2 YYNGEE, per germline. The CDR3 extends over 13 amino acids. The CDR3 DNA follows: TGTGCCAGCAGCGTAGGCGCGCGGACTGAAGCTTTCTTT. It specifies CASSVGARTEAFF. The variable domain in full, completed from reference TRBV9 and TRBJ1-1, reads DSGVTQTPKHLITATGQRVTLRCSPRSGDLSVYWYQQSLDQGLQFLIQYYNGEERAKGNILERFSAQQFPDLHSELNLSSLELGDSALYFCASSVGARTEAFFGQGTRLTVV.

The rearrangement uses TRBV10-2 and TRBJ2-4, with D possibly TRBD2 on 5 matching bases. CDR1 and CDR2 from the germline V gene are WSHSY and SAAADI. The CDR3 sequence is 13 residues long. V was pared by 2 bases and J by 6 bases, with 8 bases between. The CDR3 here is CASSETRPNIQYF. The CDR3 region has the DNA TGCGCCAGCAGTGAGACTAGGCCAAACATTCAGTACTTC.

This chain joins TRBV20-1 and TRBJ2-7, with TRBD2 identical over 8 bases. The CDR3 is made up of 14 amino acids. Trimming cost V 5 bases and J 4 bases; bases outside gene matches: 10. Germline CDR1 and CDR2: DFQATT and SNEGSKA (reference sequence). The CDR3: CSAQAPRGDYEQYF. The CDR3 DNA sequence: TGCAGTGCTCAGGCCCCGCGGGGGGATTACGAGCAGTACTTC.

This clonotype was counted many times. The chain carries TRBV29-1 and TRBJ2-5; tentatively, D is TRBD1 or TRBD2 (6 bases each). Germline V CDR1 and CDR2: SQVTM, ANQGSEA. Trimming pared 7 bases from V and 3 bases from J, leaving 21 bases between. The CDR3 runs 15 residues. In DNA form, the CDR3 reads TGCAGCGCTGCCCCGGCGGAGGGGGGTAAAGAGACCCAGTACTTC. Translating gives CSAAPAEGGKETQYF.

This clonotype was observed a handful of times. The chain couples TRBV2 to TRBJ1-2; D possibly corresponds to TRBD1 (5 bases). The CDR3 is made up of 14 amino acids. Looked up from germline, CDR1 is SNHLY and CDR2 is FYNNEI. Trimming left V 8 bases short and J 2 bases short, with 15 bases between. DNA of the CDR3: TGTGCCAGCGTGGAGAAAGGGGTGAACTATGGCTACACCTTC. It translates to CASVEKGVNYGYTF.

This clonotype was observed a few times. The rearrangement joins TRBV12-3 or TRBV12-4 to TRBJ1-1, with D possibly being TRBD1 (6 bases). Between the trimmed V and J ends, which lost 6 bases and 4 bases, there was a span of 24 bases. The CDR3 loop spans 17 amino acids. Written as DNA, the CDR3 is TGTGCCAGCAGCCCTCCCCCAGGGGAGGTTCTGGGCACTGAAGCTTTCTTT. Its protein product is CASSPPPGEVLGTEAFF.

The chain recombines TRBV7-9 with TRBJ1-2, with 8 bases fitting TRBD1. CDR1 is SEHNR, CDR2 FQNEAQ, per germline (reference sequence). J lost 6 bases, V lost 8 bases, and 8 bases had no gene match. This CDR3 is 13 amino acids long. DNA of the CDR3: TGTGCCAGCCAAGGGGGGACAGGTGATGGCTACACCTTC. This gives the protein CASQGGTGDGYTF.

This clonotype was recorded many times. This chain links TRBV28 with TRBJ1-1; TRBD1 is a possible D gene (5 bases). Trimming took off 2 bases at V and 1 base at J, with 17 bases between the two ends. This CDR3 contains 17 residues. In germline, CDR1 is MDHEN, CDR2 SYDVKM. CDR3 nucleotides: TGTGCCAGCAGTTTACCCTCTCGGGGGTCCGAGAACACTGAAGCTTTCTTT. Protein product: CASSLPSRGSENTEAFF.

This clonotype was recorded once. A read error may explain this, as a much larger clone is one base away. This rearrangement joins TRBV6-1 to TRBJ1-6, with 7 bases lining up with TRBD1. Germline CDR1 is MNHNS and CDR2 is SASEGT. Trimming at V came to 6 bases and at J to 9 bases, leaving 2 bases not matched to a gene. This CDR3 is built from 12 residues. CDR3 coding DNA: TGTGCCAGCAGACAGGGGAGTTCACCCCTCCACTTT. It codes for CASRQGSSPLHF.

The rearrangement links TRBV20-1 to TRBJ2-2; 9 positions agree with TRBD1. The trim removed 4 bases at V and 4 bases at J, leaving 7 bases unmatched. The CDR3 runs 15 residues. CDR1 DFQATT and CDR2 SNEGSKA come from the germline V gene (reference sequence). This CDR3 is CSATDRGLSTGELFF. As DNA, the CDR3 is TGCAGTGCTACAGACAGGGGGTTAAGCACCGGGGAGCTGTTTTTT.

The J gene is TRBJ1-6, the V gene TRBV10-3; the D is unclear. V was pared by 2 bases and J by 8 bases, with 10 bases between. The germline gives CDR1 ENHRY, CDR2 SYGVKD. The CDR3 has 14 amino acids. The CDR3 coding sequence is TGTGCCATCAGTGAGAGGGCGTCGGATTCACCCCTCCACTTT. Translating gives CAISERASDSPLHF.

In its sample, this clonotype was seen a few times. The V and J genes are TRBV7-9 and TRBJ2-7, with D hard to call. Trimming stripped 1 base from V and 2 bases from J, with 9 bases between. The V gene's germline CDR1 is SEHNR and CDR2 FQNEAQ (reference sequence). This CDR3 region has 14 residues. The CDR3 protein is CASSLVGEAYEQYF. The CDR3 DNA follows: TGTGCCAGCAGCTTAGTTGGAGAGGCCTACGAGCAGTACTTC.

The V gene is TRBV20-1, the J gene TRBJ2-7; perhaps TRBD2 as D (5 bases). Deletions cut 1 base from V and 2 bases from J, with 12 bases between. The germline V gene has CDR1 DFQATT and CDR2 SNEGSKA (reference sequence). This CDR3 is built from 14 residues. Written as DNA, the CDR3 is TGCAGTGCTAGAGTATCGGAGGCCGCCTACGAGCAGTACTTC. It is translated as CSARVSEAAYEQYF.

This clonotype showed up just a few times. V is TRBV9 and J is TRBJ1-2; no clear D gene. The ends were cut back, 3 bases at V and 3 bases at J, with 6 bases in the middle. This CDR3 spans 12 amino acids. In germline, CDR1 is SGDLS, CDR2 YYNGEE. CDR3: CASSAQYYGYTF. In DNA, the CDR3 is TGTGCCAGCAGCGCTCAGTACTATGGCTACACCTTC. Looking up the rest from reference TRBV9 and TRBJ1-2 gives the full variable domain: DSGVTQTPKHLITATGQRVTLRCSPRSGDLSVYWYQQSLDQGLQFLIQYYNGEERAKGNILERFSAQQFPDLHSELNLSSLELGDSALYFCASSAQYYGYTFGSGTRLTVV.

In DNA, the CDR3 is TGTGCCAGCAGTACCCGGGACGGCCAGGGGATTGGCCGTGGCTACACCTTC. Its protein product is CASSTRDGQGIGRGYTF. This chain connects TRBV6-1 to TRBJ1-2, with D maybe TRBD1 (6 bases). CDR1 is MNHNS, CDR2 SASEGT, per germline. V was cut by 5 bases and J by 7 bases, with 26 bases left in between. The CDR3 sequence is 17 residues long.

This clonotype appeared a few times. The DNA for the CDR3 is TGTGCCAGCAGTCGAACGGGGTACGACGAGCAGTACTTC. Its translation is CASSRTGYDEQYF. This rearrangement joins TRBV27 to TRBJ2-7, with D maybe TRBD2 (5 bases). CDR3 length equals 13 residues. The V end lost 5 bases, the J end lost 5 bases, and 13 bases lay between the germline ends. Germline V gives CDR1 MNHEY, CDR2 SMNVEV (reference sequence).

This clonotype was observed a handful of times. The chain links TRBV20-1 to TRBJ2-1, with 9 bases matching TRBD1. Germline CDR1 is DFQATT and CDR2 is SNEGSKA (reference sequence). V lost 5 bases, J lost 0 bases, and 11 bases stayed unmatched. The CDR3 sequence is 17 residues long. This CDR3 reads CSAWGQGGRTSYNEQFF. The CDR3 DNA is TGCAGTGCTTGGGGACAGGGAGGACGTACCTCCTACAATGAGCAGTTCTTC.

The chain has TRBV20-1 and TRBJ1-5; 8 bases are shared with TRBD1. This CDR3 is built from 16 residues. CDR1 and CDR2 from the germline V gene are DFQATT and SNEGSKA (reference sequence). V shed 0 bases, J shed 5 bases, and the junction held 9 bases outside the gene matches. Here the CDR3 DNA reads TGCAGTGCTAGAGACGACGGACAGGGAATGGATCAGCCCCAGCATTTT. It encodes CSARDDGQGMDQPQHF.

This clonotype has ten or more counts. CDR3 in amino acids: CAISDPPPYEQYF. CDR3 in DNA: TGTGCCATCAGTGATCCGCCACCGTACGAGCAGTACTTC. The chain is built from TRBV10-3 and TRBJ2-7; D unresolved. Trimming shortened V by 3 bases and J by 4 bases, and 10 bases separated the two germline ends. This CDR3 spans 13 amino acids. Looked up from germline, CDR1 is ENHRY and CDR2 is SYGVKD.

With regard to this clonotype: At one end the junction does not follow the germline gene, possibly because of a read error. The V call is TRBV20-1, the J call TRBJ2-7, with 12 bases identical to TRBD1. Germline CDR1 is DFQATT and CDR2 is SNEGSKA (reference sequence). The CDR3 is 14 amino acids. CDR3 nucleotide sequence: TGCAGTGTTAGACCCGGGACAGGGGGCTCCGAGCAGTACTTC. Protein product: CSVRPGTGGSEQYF.

The gene calls are TRBV12-3 or TRBV12-4 and TRBJ1-1; 7 bases fit TRBD1. After removal of 2 bases from V and 3 bases from J, the junction contained 6 bases not matched to a gene. The CDR3 is 15 amino acids. This CDR3 reads CASSLLRTGDTEAFF. In DNA form, the CDR3 reads TGTGCCAGCAGTTTACTCCGGACAGGAGACACTGAAGCTTTCTTT.

The V call is TRBV5-1, the J call TRBJ2-7, with TRBD2 identical over 8 bases. Per the germline V gene, CDR1 is SGHRS and CDR2 is YFSETQ. CDR3 length: 15 residues. The junction had 12 bases not matched to a gene; V was cut back by 3 bases and J by 7 bases. Here the CDR3 reads CASSSTTGTRKEQYF. CDR3 nucleotides: TGCGCCAGCAGCTCCACGACCGGGACTAGAAAGGAGCAGTACTTC.

This chain connects TRBV20-1 to TRBJ2-7; tentatively, D is TRBD1 (5 bases). This CDR3 comprises 12 residues. Germline V lookup: CDR1 DFQATT, CDR2 SNEGSKA (reference sequence). The V and J ends lost 2 bases and 6 bases respectively, with 11 bases between them. The CDR3 bases are TGCAGTGCTAGAATCAGGGATGCCGAGCAGTACTTC. This sequence encodes CSARIRDAEQYF.

This clonotype has ten or more counts. The V call is TRBV28, the J call TRBJ1-2; D is ambiguous. In germline, CDR1 is MDHEN, CDR2 SYDVKM. The CDR3 runs to 12 residues. V lost 3 bases and J lost 4, with 6 bases in between. The chain's CDR3 is CASSLISYGYTF. Written as DNA, the CDR3 is TGTGCCAGCAGTTTGATCAGCTATGGCTACACCTTC.